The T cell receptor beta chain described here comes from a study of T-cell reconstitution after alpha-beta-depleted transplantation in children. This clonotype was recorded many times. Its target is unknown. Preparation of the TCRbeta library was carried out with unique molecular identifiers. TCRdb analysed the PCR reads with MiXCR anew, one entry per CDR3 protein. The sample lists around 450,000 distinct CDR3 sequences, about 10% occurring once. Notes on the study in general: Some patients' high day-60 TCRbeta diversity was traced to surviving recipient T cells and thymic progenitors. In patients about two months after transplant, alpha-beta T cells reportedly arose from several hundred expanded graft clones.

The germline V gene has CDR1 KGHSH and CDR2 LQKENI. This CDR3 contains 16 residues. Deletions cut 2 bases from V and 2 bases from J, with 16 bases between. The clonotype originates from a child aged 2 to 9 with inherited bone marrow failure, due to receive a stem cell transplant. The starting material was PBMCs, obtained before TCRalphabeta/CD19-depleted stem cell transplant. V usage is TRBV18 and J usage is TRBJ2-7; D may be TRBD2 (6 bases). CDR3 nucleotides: TGTGCCAGCTCACCATATGGGGGGTTTCGCCCCTACGAGCAGTACTTC. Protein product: CASSPYGGFRPYEQYF.